Many counts were recorded for the clone carrying this TCR beta chain. From germline, CDR1 is DFQATT and CDR2 SNEGSKA (reference sequence). The CDR3 runs 10 residues. This record belongs to a study of naive and memory T cell subsets. Ligated cDNA underwent four rounds of PCR with nested alpha and beta constant region primers and SP2. Each CDR3 protein is one row after TCRdb ran MiXCR on the 5' RACE reads. The sample lists tens of thousands of distinct CDR3 sequences, approximately 8.5% occurring once. An oligonucleotide containing a UMI was ligated to the 3' end of TCR cDNA. The chain uses TRBV20-1 and TRBJ2-1; 7 bases fit TRBD2. The receptor's source is a female donor in good health. The CDR3 region has the DNA TGCAGCGGGGGGTACTATGAGCAGTTCTTC. Protein: CSGGYYEQFF.